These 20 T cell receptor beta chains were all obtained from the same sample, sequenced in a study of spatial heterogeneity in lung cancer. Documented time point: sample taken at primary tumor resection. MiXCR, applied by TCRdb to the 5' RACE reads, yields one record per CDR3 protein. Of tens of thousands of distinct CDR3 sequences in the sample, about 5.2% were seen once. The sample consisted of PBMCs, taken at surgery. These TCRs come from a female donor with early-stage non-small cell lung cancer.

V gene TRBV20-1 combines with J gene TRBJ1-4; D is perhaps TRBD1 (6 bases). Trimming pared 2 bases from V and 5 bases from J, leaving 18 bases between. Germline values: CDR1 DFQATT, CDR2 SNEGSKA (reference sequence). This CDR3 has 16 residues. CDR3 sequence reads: CSARNSMKGGNEKLFF. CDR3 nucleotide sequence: TGCAGTGCTAGAAACTCGATGAAGGGGGGCAATGAAAAACTGTTTTTT.

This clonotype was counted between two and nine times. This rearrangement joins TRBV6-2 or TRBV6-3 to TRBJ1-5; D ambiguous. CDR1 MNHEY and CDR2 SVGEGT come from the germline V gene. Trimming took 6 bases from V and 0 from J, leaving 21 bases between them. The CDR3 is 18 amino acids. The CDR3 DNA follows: TGTGCCAGCAGGGGCGGTGGCGGAGACTACTATAGCAATCAGCCCCAGCATTTT. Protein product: CASRGGGGDYYSNQPQHF.

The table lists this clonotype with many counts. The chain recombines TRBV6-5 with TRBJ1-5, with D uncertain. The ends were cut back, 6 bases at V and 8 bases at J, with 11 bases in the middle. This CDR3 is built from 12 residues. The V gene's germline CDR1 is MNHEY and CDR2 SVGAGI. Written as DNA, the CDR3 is TGTGCCAGCAGCCCACCGGGGAAGCCCCAGCATTTT. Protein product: CASSPPGKPQHF.

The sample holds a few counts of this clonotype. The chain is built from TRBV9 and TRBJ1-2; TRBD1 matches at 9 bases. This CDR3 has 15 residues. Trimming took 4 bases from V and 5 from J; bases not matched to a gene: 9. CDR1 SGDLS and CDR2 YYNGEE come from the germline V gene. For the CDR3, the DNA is TGTGCCAGCAGCAGAGACGCCGGGACAGGGTATGGCTACACCTTC. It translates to CASSRDAGTGYGYTF.

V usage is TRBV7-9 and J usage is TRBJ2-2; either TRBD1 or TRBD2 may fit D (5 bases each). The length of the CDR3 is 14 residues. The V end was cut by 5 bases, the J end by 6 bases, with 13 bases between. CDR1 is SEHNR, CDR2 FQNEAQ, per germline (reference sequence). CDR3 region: CASSRGTTAGELFF. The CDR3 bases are TGTGCCAGCAGCCGAGGGACGACGGCCGGGGAGCTGTTTTTT.

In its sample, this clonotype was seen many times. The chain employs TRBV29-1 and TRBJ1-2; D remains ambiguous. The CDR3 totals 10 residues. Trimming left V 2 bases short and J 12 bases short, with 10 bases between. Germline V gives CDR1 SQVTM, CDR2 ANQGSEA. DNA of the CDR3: TGCAGCGTTGAAAGGCCACCCCACACCTTC. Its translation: CSVERPPHTF.

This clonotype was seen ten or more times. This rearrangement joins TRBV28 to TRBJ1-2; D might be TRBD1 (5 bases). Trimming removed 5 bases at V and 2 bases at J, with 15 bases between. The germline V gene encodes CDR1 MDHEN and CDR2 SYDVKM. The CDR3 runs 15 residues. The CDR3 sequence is CASSPGRRNNYGYTF. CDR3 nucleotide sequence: TGTGCCAGCAGTCCGGGACGCCGTAACAACTATGGCTACACCTTC.

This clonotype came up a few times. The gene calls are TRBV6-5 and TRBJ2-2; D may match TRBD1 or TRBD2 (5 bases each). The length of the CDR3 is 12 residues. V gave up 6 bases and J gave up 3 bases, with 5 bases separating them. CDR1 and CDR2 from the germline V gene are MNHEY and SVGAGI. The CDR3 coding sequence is TGTGCCAGCAGGGGGGACACCGGGGAGCTGTTTTTT. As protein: CASRGDTGELFF.

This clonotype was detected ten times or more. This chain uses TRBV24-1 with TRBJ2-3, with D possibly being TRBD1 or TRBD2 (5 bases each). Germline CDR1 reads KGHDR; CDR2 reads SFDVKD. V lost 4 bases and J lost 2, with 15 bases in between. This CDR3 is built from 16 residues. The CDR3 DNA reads TGTGCCACCAGTGACCGTTTTCAGGGACCCACAGATACGCAGTATTTT. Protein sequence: CATSDRFQGPTDTQYF.

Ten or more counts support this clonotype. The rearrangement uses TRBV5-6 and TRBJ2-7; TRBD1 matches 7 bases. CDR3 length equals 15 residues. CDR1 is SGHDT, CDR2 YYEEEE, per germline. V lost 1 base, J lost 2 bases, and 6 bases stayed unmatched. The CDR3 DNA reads TGTGCCAGCAGCTTGTTATACAGGGGCCCCTACGAGCAGTACTTC. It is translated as CASSLLYRGPYEQYF.

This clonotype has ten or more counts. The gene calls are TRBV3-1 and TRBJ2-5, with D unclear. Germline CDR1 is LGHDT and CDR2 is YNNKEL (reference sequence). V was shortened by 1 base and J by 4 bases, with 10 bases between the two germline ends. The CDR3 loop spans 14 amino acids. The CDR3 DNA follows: TGTGCCAGCAGCCAAGGCGCCAGTTCAGAGACCCAGTACTTC. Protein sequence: CASSQGASSETQYF.

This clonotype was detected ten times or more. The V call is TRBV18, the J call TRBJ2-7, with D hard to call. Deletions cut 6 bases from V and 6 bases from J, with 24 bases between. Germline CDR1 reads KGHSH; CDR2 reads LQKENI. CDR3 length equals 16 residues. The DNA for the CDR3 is TGTGCCAGCTCTACCGTCGTCCCCGGTAGATATGGCGAGCAGTACTTC. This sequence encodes CASSTVVPGRYGEQYF.

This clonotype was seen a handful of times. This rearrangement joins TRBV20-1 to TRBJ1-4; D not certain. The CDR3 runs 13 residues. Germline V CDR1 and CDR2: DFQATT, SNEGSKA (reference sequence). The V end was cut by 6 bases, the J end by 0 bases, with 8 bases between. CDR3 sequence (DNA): TGCAGTGCCCTTCCGGCAACTAATGAAAAACTGTTTTTT. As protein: CSALPATNEKLFF.

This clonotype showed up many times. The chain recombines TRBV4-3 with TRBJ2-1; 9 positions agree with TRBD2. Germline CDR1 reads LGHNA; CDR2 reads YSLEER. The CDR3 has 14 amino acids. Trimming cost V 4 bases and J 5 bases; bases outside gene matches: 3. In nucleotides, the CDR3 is TGCGCCAGCAGCCCAAGCGGGGGGAACAATGAGCAGTTCTTC. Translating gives CASSPSGGNNEQFF.

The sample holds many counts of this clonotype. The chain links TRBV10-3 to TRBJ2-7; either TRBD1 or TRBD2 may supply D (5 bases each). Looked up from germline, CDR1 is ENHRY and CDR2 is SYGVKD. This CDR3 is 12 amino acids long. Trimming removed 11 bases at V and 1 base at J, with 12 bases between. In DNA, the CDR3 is TGTGCCGTCATGGGGGAATCCTACGAGCAGTACTTC. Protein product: CAVMGESYEQYF.

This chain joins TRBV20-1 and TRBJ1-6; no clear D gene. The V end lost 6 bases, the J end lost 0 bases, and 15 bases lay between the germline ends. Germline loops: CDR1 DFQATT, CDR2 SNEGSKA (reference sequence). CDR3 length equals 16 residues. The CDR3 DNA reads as TGCAGTGCGAGCCCGGTGGAAGGCTCCTATAATTCACCCCTCCACTTT. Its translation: CSASPVEGSYNSPLHF.

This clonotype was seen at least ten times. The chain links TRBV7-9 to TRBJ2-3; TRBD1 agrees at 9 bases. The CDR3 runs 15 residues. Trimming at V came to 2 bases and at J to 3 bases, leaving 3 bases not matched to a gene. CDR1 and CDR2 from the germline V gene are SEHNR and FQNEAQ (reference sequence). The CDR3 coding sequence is TGTGCCAGCAGCTTATTGACAGGGGGGACAGATACGCAGTATTTT. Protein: CASSLLTGGTDTQYF.

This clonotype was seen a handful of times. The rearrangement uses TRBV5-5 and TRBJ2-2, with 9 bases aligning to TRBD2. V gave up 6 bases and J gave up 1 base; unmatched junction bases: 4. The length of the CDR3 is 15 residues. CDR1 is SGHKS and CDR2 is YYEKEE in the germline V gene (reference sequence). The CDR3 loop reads CASTLAGENTGELFF. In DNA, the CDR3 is TGTGCCAGCACGTTAGCGGGGGAGAACACCGGGGAGCTGTTTTTT.

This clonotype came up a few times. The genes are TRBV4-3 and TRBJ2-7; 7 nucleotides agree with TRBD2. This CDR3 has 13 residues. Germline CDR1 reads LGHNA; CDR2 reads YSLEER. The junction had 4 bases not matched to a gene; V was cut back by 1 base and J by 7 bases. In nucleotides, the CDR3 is TGCGCCAGCAGCCAAGGGGAGGGGCGTGAGCAGTACTTC. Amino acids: CASSQGEGREQYF.

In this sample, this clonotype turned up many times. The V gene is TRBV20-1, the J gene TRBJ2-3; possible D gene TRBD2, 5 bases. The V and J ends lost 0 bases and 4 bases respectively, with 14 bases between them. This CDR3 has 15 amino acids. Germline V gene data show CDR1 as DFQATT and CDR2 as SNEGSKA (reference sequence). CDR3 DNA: TGCAGTGCTAGAGATACGAGAGCGGCATCAGATACGCAGTATTTT. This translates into CSARDTRAASDTQYF.